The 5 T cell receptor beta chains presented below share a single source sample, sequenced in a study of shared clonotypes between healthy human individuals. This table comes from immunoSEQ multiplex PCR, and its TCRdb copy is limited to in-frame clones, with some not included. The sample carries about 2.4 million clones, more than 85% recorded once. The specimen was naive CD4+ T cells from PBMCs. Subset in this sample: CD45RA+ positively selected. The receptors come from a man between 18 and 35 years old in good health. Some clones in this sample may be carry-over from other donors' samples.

CDR3 region: CASSRGDGNTGELFF. CDR3 nucleotide sequence: TGCGCCAGCAGCCGCGGGGACGGTAACACCGGGGAGCTGTTTTTT. This rearrangement joins TRBV5-1 to TRBJ2-2; a weak D match, TRBD2 (6 bases). CDR3 length equals 15 residues. Germline CDR1 is SGHRS and CDR2 is YFSETQ. Trimming shortened V by 4 bases and J by 2 bases, and 12 bases separated the two germline ends. Together with reference TRBV5-1 and TRBJ2-2, the CDR3 gives the full variable domain: KAGVTQTPRYLIKTRGQQVTLSCSPISGHRSVSWYQQTPGQGLQFLFEYFSETQRNKGNFPGRFSGRQFSNSRSEMNVSTLELGDSALYLCASSRGDGNTGELFFGEGSRLTVL.

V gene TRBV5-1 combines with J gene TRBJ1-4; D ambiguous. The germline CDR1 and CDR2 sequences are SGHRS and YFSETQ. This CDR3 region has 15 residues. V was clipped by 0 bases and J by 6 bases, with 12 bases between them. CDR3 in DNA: TGCGCCAGCAGCTTGGCCGGGGTAAGGGATGAAAAACTGTTTTTT. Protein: CASSLAGVRDEKLFF.

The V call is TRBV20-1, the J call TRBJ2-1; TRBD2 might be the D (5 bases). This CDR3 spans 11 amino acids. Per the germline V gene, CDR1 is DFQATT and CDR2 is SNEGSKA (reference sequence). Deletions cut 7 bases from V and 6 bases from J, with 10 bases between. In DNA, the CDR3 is TGCAGTGTGCCCGGGGTCAATGAGCAGTTCTTC. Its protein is CSVPGVNEQFF.

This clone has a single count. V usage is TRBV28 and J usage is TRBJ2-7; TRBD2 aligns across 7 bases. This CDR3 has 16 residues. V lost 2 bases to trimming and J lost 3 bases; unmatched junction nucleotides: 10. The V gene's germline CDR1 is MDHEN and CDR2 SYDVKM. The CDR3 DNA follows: TGTGCCAGCAGTTTAATCGGGGGGACGATTGGCTACGAGCAGTACTTC. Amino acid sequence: CASSLIGGTIGYEQYF.

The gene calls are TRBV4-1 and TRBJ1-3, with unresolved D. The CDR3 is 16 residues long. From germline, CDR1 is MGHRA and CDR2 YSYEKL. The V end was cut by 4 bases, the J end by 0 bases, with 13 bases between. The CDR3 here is CASSLRGVSSGNTIYF. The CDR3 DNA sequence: TGCGCCAGCAGCCTGCGCGGGGTTAGCTCTGGAAACACCATATATTTT.